This is a list of T cell receptor beta chains from one sample in a study of blood T cell repertoires in COVID-19. Clones were sequenced by immunoSEQ multiplex PCR, and TCRdb holds only the in-frame ones, with some missing. The table lists approximately 300,000 clones, about nine tenths of them singletons. The sample taken for sequencing was PBMCs or T cells enriched from blood (not recorded which). All receptors come from a man in his sixties who had recovered from COVID-19. Each CDR3 is given with its conserved first and last residue. The D gene is left open where the match is weak. Not every row has a clone size; where given, it reads once, few, many or a size class.

D: -; V: TRBV13; J: TRBJ1-4; size: -; CDR3: CASSLAGAPNEKLFF; DNA: TGTGCCAGCAGCTTAGCCGGAGCCCCTAATGAAAAACTGTTTTTT
D: -; V: TRBV6-4; J: TRBJ2-7; size: -; CDR3: CASTWQGFYEQYF; DNA: TGTGCCAGCACCTGGCAGGGGTTCTACGAGCAGTACTTC
D: -; V: TRBV11-2; J: TRBJ2-1; size: few; CDR3: CASSLAGDEQFF; DNA: TGTGCCAGCAGCTTAGCGGGAGATGAGCAGTTCTTC
D: TRBD1; V: TRBV9; J: TRBJ1-2; size: -; CDR3: CASSLTKGAYGYTF; DNA: TGTGCCAGCAGCCTTACGAAGGGGGCCTATGGCTACACCTTC
D: -; V: TRBV4-1; J: TRBJ1-1; size: once; CDR3: CASSQGTVNTEAFF; DNA: TGCGCCAGCAGCCAAGGGACAGTGAACACTGAAGCTTTCTTT
D: TRBD2; V: TRBV5-1; J: TRBJ2-1; size: -; CDR3: CASSLAPSGSEQFF; DNA: TGCGCCAGCAGCTTGGCCCCTAGCGGGAGCGAGCAGTTCTTC
D: -; V: TRBV28; J: TRBJ2-7; size: -; CDR3: CASSEIAGRSYEQYF; DNA: TGTGCCAGCAGTGAAATTGCAGGCCGCTCCTACGAGCAGTACTTC
D: TRBD1; V: TRBV5-1; J: TRBJ2-7; size: -; CDR3: CASSLGTGQGSYEQYF; DNA: TGCGCCAGCAGCTTGGGTACGGGACAGGGATCCTACGAGCAGTACTTC
D: -; V: TRBV6-5; J: TRBJ2-7; size: once; CDR3: CASTGSHPSYEQYF; DNA: TGTGCCAGCACCGGGAGCCACCCCTCCTACGAGCAGTACTTC
D: TRBD2; V: TRBV7-9; J: TRBJ2-2; size: -; CDR3: CATVQAGAVTGELFF; DNA: TGTGCCACAGTACAAGCGGGAGCGGTGACCGGGGAGCTGTTTTTT
D: -; V: TRBV27; J: TRBJ2-7; size: -; CDR3: CASSLIERPRSYEQYF; DNA: TGTGCCAGCAGTTTAATCGAGCGCCCCCGCTCCTACGAGCAGTACTTC
D: -; V: TRBV4-3; J: TRBJ2-7; size: once; CDR3: CASSRAAGFYEQYF; DNA: TGCGCCAGCAGCCGGGCAGCCGGATTCTACGAGCAGTACTTC
D: TRBD1; V: TRBV28; J: TRBJ1-2; size: -; CDR3: CATWDRHHYGYTF; DNA: TGTGCCACTTGGGACAGACATCACTATGGCTACACCTTC
D: TRBD1; V: TRBV7-3; J: TRBJ1-2; size: -; CDR3: CASSLVPGGNYGYTF; DNA: TGTGCCAGCAGCTTGGTTCCAGGGGGTAACTATGGCTACACCTTC
D: -; V: TRBV7-2; J: TRBJ1-1; size: -; CDR3: CASSLKGGLNTEAFF; DNA: TGTGCCAGCAGCTTGAAAGGGGGACTGAACACTGAAGCTTTCTTT
D: TRBD1; V: TRBV6-2/TRBV6-3; J: TRBJ2-7; size: -; CDR3: CASSYGGQGYYEQYF; DNA: TGTGCCAGCAGTTACGGGGGACAGGGGTACTACGAGCAGTACTTC
D: TRBD1; V: TRBV6-5; J: TRBJ1-4; size: -; CDR3: CASSFRTGRNEKLFF; DNA: TGTGCCAGCAGTTTCAGGACAGGGAGGAATGAAAAACTGTTTTTT
D: TRBD1; V: TRBV28; J: TRBJ2-7; size: -; CDR3: CASSIQGAIRYEQYF; DNA: TGTGCCAGCAGTATACAGGGGGCGATACGGTACGAGCAGTACTTC
D: TRBD1; V: TRBV11-3; J: TRBJ2-1; size: -; CDR3: CASSSRQGGSYNEQFF; DNA: TGTGCCAGCAGCTCCCGACAGGGGGGGTCCTACAATGAGCAGTTCTTC
D: TRBD1; V: TRBV28; J: TRBJ2-7; size: -; CDR3: CASSRDRGVEQYF; DNA: TGTGCCAGCAGCCGAGACAGGGGGGTCGAGCAGTACTTC
D: TRBD2; V: TRBV7-8; J: TRBJ2-5; size: -; CDR3: CASSRVAGAGETQYF; DNA: TGTGCCAGCAGCCGAGTAGCGGGAGCGGGAGAGACCCAGTACTTC
D: -; V: TRBV6-5; J: TRBJ1-5; size: -; CDR3: CASSFGGYQPQHF; DNA: TGTGCCAGCAGTTTCGGCGGTTATCAGCCCCAGCATTTT
D: TRBD2; V: TRBV11-3; J: TRBJ2-3; size: -; CDR3: CASSLAGGSGDTQYF; DNA: TGTGCCAGCAGCTTAGCGGGAGGGAGTGGGGATACGCAGTATTTT
D: -; V: TRBV5-1; J: TRBJ1-1; size: -; CDR3: CASSSVPTQGTEAFF; DNA: TGCGCCAGCAGCTCAGTCCCAACACAGGGCACTGAAGCTTTCTTT
D: -; V: TRBV19; J: TRBJ2-7; size: once; CDR3: CASSRTSTTYEQYF; DNA: TGTGCCAGTAGTCGGACAAGTACGACCTACGAGCAGTACTTC
D: -; V: TRBV7-9; J: TRBJ1-4; size: -; CDR3: CASSLEARANEKLFF; DNA: TGTGCCAGCAGCTTAGAAGCCCGGGCTAATGAAAAACTGTTTTTT
D: -; V: TRBV3-1/TRBV3-2; J: TRBJ1-2; size: -; CDR3: CASSQDRTTRDGYTF; DNA: TGTGCCAGCAGCCAAGATAGGACTACCAGGGATGGCTACACCTTC
D: -; V: TRBV3-1/TRBV3-2; J: TRBJ2-5; size: -; CDR3: CASSQVGIGETQYF; DNA: TGTGCCAGCAGCCAGGTCGGGATTGGCGAGACCCAGTACTTC
D: TRBD1; V: TRBV10-3; J: TRBJ1-3; size: -; CDR3: CAISPTGAGNTIYF; DNA: TGTGCCATCAGCCCGACAGGGGCCGGAAACACCATATATTTT
D: TRBD2; V: TRBV5-1; J: TRBJ2-5; size: -; CDR3: CASSLAFSGQETQYF; DNA: TGCGCCAGCAGCTTGGCCTTTAGCGGGCAAGAGACCCAGTACTTC
D: -; V: TRBV24-1; J: TRBJ2-3; size: -; CDR3: CATSLGALDTQYF; DNA: TGTGCCACCAGTCTGGGCGCCTTAGATACGCAGTATTTT
D: -; V: TRBV12-3/TRBV12-4; J: TRBJ1-1; size: -; CDR3: CASNRDGNTEAFF; DNA: TGTGCCAGCAACAGGGACGGTAACACTGAAGCTTTCTTT
D: TRBD1; V: TRBV7-6; J: TRBJ1-4; size: few; CDR3: CASSFRTGATNEKLFF; DNA: TGTGCCAGCAGCTTCCGGACAGGTGCAACTAATGAAAAACTGTTTTTT
D: -; V: TRBV7-2; J: TRBJ1-2; size: -; CDR3: CASSSRQRFLYNYGYTF; DNA: TGTGCCAGCAGCTCAAGACAGAGATTTTTATATAACTATGGCTACACCTTC
D: TRBD2; V: TRBV5-1; J: TRBJ2-1; size: -; CDR3: CASSSGGLSYNEQFF; DNA: TGCGCCAGCAGCTCGGGAGGTCTCTCCTACAATGAGCAGTTCTTC
D: -; V: TRBV5-1; J: TRBJ2-2; size: -; CDR3: CASSPQSGVTGELFF; DNA: TGCGCCAGCAGCCCGCAATCAGGGGTCACCGGGGAGCTGTTTTTT
D: TRBD1; V: TRBV7-6; J: TRBJ1-1; size: -; CDR3: CASSQQTGLYTEAFF; DNA: TGTGCCAGCAGCCAACAGACAGGGCTTTACACTGAAGCTTTCTTT
D: TRBD2; V: TRBV5-1; J: TRBJ2-3; size: -; CDR3: CATAGGWTDTQYF; DNA: TGCGCCACCGCGGGAGGGTGGACAGATACGCAGTATTTT
D: TRBD1; V: TRBV2; J: TRBJ1-2; size: few; CDR3: CASSAGQGVNYGYTF; DNA: TGTGCCAGCAGTGCTGGTCAGGGGGTTAACTATGGCTACACCTTC
D: -; V: TRBV14; J: TRBJ2-7; size: once; CDR3: CASSPPPPTEQYF; DNA: TGTGCCAGCAGCCCCCCCCCGCCGACAGAGCAGTACTTC
D: -; V: TRBV29-1; J: TRBJ2-1; size: few; CDR3: CSVEAWTTGNEQFF; DNA: TGCAGCGTTGAAGCCTGGACGACGGGGAATGAGCAGTTCTTC
D: -; V: TRBV5-5; J: TRBJ2-7; size: -; CDR3: CASTWTPQASYEQYF; DNA: TGTGCCAGCACATGGACCCCACAGGCCTCCTACGAGCAGTACTTC
D: TRBD1; V: TRBV28; J: TRBJ1-2; size: -; CDR3: CASSYGTGSYGYTF; DNA: TGTGCCAGCAGTTACGGGACAGGGAGCTATGGCTACACCTTC
D: TRBD2; V: TRBV28; J: TRBJ2-5; size: -; CDR3: CASSLGREGETQYF; DNA: TGTGCCAGCAGTTTAGGGCGGGAGGGTGAGACCCAGTACTTC
D: -; V: TRBV6-5; J: TRBJ1-3; size: -; CDR3: CASSYSPGLSGNTIYF; DNA: TGTGCCAGCAGTTACAGTCCTGGGCTCTCTGGAAACACCATATATTTT
D: -; V: TRBV10-3; J: TRBJ1-3; size: -; CDR3: CAIRKLNGSDTIYF; DNA: TGTGCCATCAGGAAGTTAAACGGGTCGGACACCATATATTTT
D: TRBD2; V: TRBV19; J: TRBJ2-7; size: -; CDR3: CASSIIAGGPYEQYF; DNA: TGTGCCAGTAGTATCATAGCGGGAGGCCCCTACGAGCAGTACTTC
D: TRBD1; V: TRBV5-1; J: TRBJ2-2; size: -; CDR3: CASSLVTGINTGELFF; DNA: TGCGCCAGCAGCCTTGTGACAGGGATTAACACCGGGGAGCTGTTTTTT
D: -; V: TRBV27; J: TRBJ2-7; size: -; CDR3: CASSLLSTAAYEQYF; DNA: TGTGCCAGCAGTTTATTGTCTACCGCTGCCTACGAGCAGTACTTC
D: TRBD2; V: TRBV10-2; J: TRBJ2-1; size: -; CDR3: CASSEGAGVWEQFF; DNA: TGCGCCAGCAGTGAGGGAGCGGGAGTCTGGGAGCAGTTCTTC
D: -; V: TRBV28; J: TRBJ1-6; size: once; CDR3: CASSLTRGGNSPLHF; DNA: TGTGCCAGCAGTTTAACGAGGGGAGGAAATTCACCCCTCCACTTT
D: TRBD1; V: TRBV24-1; J: TRBJ2-3; size: once; CDR3: CATGDRGTDTQYF; DNA: TGTGCCACAGGAGACAGGGGCACAGATACGCAGTATTTT
D: -; V: TRBV7-9; J: TRBJ1-4; size: -; CDR3: CASSLRGGGATNEKLFF; DNA: TGTGCCAGCAGCCTCCGGGGAGGGGGGGCAACTAATGAAAAACTGTTTTTT
D: -; V: TRBV5-1; J: TRBJ2-1; size: few; CDR3: CASSGASPYNEQFF; DNA: TGCGCCAGCAGCGGGGCCAGCCCCTACAATGAGCAGTTCTTC
D: TRBD1; V: TRBV6-5; J: TRBJ2-1; size: -; CDR3: CASSPTTGTYNEQFF; DNA: TGTGCCAGCAGCCCAACGACAGGGACCTACAATGAGCAGTTCTTC
D: TRBD1; V: TRBV18; J: TRBJ2-2; size: -; CDR3: CASSPIPGQGLGELFF; DNA: TGTGCCAGCTCACCAATACCAGGACAGGGACTGGGGGAGCTGTTTTTT
D: TRBD1; V: TRBV28; J: TRBJ1-5; size: -; CDR3: CASSLSGTGGSQPQHF; DNA: TGTGCCAGCAGTTTATCCGGGACAGGGGGCTCTCAGCCCCAGCATTTT